Listed here are 4 T cell receptor beta chains from one sample, sequenced in a study of control samples from healthy donors and cancer patients. Measured with immunoSEQ multiplex PCR; TCRdb has only the in-frame clones, and not every one. The repertoire has 55,000 to 65,000 clones, roughly 86% of them found once; the top ten carry roughly an eighth. The material sequenced was PBMCs. The receptors were gathered from a woman aged 60 to 75 with lung cancer.

The chain links TRBV2 to TRBJ2-5; D not resolved. The germline V gene has CDR1 SNHLY and CDR2 FYNNEI. The length of the CDR3 is 11 residues. V gave up 6 bases and J gave up 0 bases, with 2 bases separating them. The CDR3, as DNA: TGTGCCAGCAGCTACCAAGAGACCCAGTACTTC. Translation: CASSYQETQYF. Full variable domain (rest looked up from reference TRBV2 and TRBJ2-5): EPEVTQTPSHQVTQMGQEVILRCVPISNHLYFYWYRQILGQKVEFLVSFYNNEISEKSEIFDDQFSVERPDGSNFTLKIRSTKLEDSAMYFCASSYQETQYFGPGTRLLVL.

The chain combines TRBV2 with TRBJ2-5; D ambiguous. Trimming took 10 bases from V and 5 from J, leaving 11 bases between them. The CDR3 runs 11 residues. The germline V gene encodes CDR1 SNHLY and CDR2 FYNNEI. CDR3 amino acids: CATTREETQYF. CDR3 coding DNA: TGTGCCACGACACGAGAGGAGACCCAGTACTTC.

J is TRBJ1-4 and V is TRBV11-2, with TRBD1 identical over 11 bases. The CDR3 is 15 residues long. V shed 5 bases, J shed 7 bases, and the junction held 6 bases outside the gene matches. Germline CDR1 SGHAT, CDR2 FQNNGV. The CDR3 region is CASSPRTGGGEKLFF. In DNA, the CDR3 is TGTGCCAGCAGCCCAAGGACAGGGGGCGGTGAAAAACTGTTTTTT.

The V call is TRBV5-5, the J call TRBJ1-1; no firm D call. Germline CDR1 and CDR2: SGHKS and YYEKEE (reference sequence). CDR3 length: 16 amino acids. V lost 6 bases to trimming and J lost 2 bases, with 20 bases between them. The DNA of the CDR3 is TGTGCCAGCACCTATTACGTTTGGTCAGAAAACACTGAAGCTTTCTTT. It is translated as CASTYYVWSENTEAFF.